These 24 T cell receptor beta chains originate from one sample sequenced in a study of PD-1 blockade in classical Hodgkin lymphoma. Clones were sequenced by immunoSEQ multiplex PCR, and TCRdb holds only the in-frame ones, with some missing. The table records fewer than 40,000 clones, approximately 94% of them present only once. Time point noted: newly diagnosed, previously untreated cHL patient sample. Sequenced sample: peripheral blood mononuclear cells (PBMCs). The receptors were gathered from a human donor with classical Hodgkin lymphoma.

This chain joins TRBV18 and TRBJ2-1; TRBD2 agrees at 10 bases. Trimming cost V 3 bases and J 5 bases; bases outside gene matches: 10. CDR1 and CDR2 (germline): KGHSH, LQKENI. This CDR3 is 17 amino acids long. This CDR3 is CASSPASGGPTDNEQFF. The CDR3 DNA sequence: TGTGCCAGCTCACCGGCTAGCGGGGGCCCTACCGACAATGAGCAGTTCTTC.

The V gene is TRBV29-1, the J gene TRBJ1-1, with D perhaps matching TRBD1 (5 bases). Trimming shortened V by 4 bases and J by 4 bases, and 16 bases separated the two germline ends. This CDR3 spans 14 amino acids. CDR1 SQVTM and CDR2 ANQGSEA come from the germline V gene. CDR3 loop: CSVARGADITEAFF. The DNA for the CDR3 is TGCAGCGTTGCCCGTGGGGCTGATATCACTGAAGCTTTCTTT.

V and J are TRBV7-2 and TRBJ2-5; D could derive from TRBD1 or TRBD2 (5 bases each). Germline CDR1 and CDR2: SGHTA and FQGNSA. The CDR3 is made up of 18 amino acids. Trimming pared 2 bases from V and 1 base from J, leaving 20 bases between. The CDR3 region is CASSLITWVGVFQETQYF. The CDR3 coding sequence is TGTGCCAGCAGCTTAATCACCTGGGTGGGGGTGTTCCAAGAGACCCAGTACTTC.

The CDR3 DNA is TGTGCCAGCAGCTTAGACAGGGGGCCTAGTACTGAAGCTTTCTTT. Translated, it gives CASSLDRGPSTEAFF. The chain combines TRBV9 with TRBJ1-1, with 10 bases fitting TRBD1. CDR1 SGDLS and CDR2 YYNGEE come from the germline V gene. V dropped 4 bases and J dropped 5; count of bases not matched to a gene: 8. The CDR3 sequence is 15 residues long.

The chain joins TRBV11-3 to TRBJ2-5; the D is unclear. V lost 1 base to trimming and J lost 1 base, with 10 bases between them. CDR3 length equals 15 residues. The V gene's germline CDR1 is SGHNT and CDR2 YENEEA. The CDR3 region is CASSLGDSSQETQYF. Written as DNA, the CDR3 is TGTGCCAGCAGCTTAGGAGATTCTAGCCAAGAGACCCAGTACTTC.

This chain links TRBV4-2 with TRBJ2-5; 14 bases are shared with TRBD2. The CDR3 contains 16 residues. V gave up 4 bases and J gave up 5 bases; unmatched junction bases: 6. CDR1 is LGHNA, CDR2 YNFKEQ, per germline. The CDR3 nucleotides are TGTGCCAGCAGCCCAGGACTAGCGGGGGGACGGGAGACCCAGTACTTC. It is translated as CASSPGLAGGRETQYF.

V and J are TRBV19 and TRBJ2-1; tentative D call: TRBD1 (6 bases). The CDR3 runs to 15 residues. V dropped 5 bases and J dropped 8 bases, with 19 bases sitting between them. Germline CDR1 is LNHDA and CDR2 is SQIVND (reference sequence). The CDR3 loop reads CASSGQGSKYHEQFF. CDR3 nucleotides: TGTGCCAGTAGTGGCCAGGGGTCCAAGTATCATGAGCAGTTCTTC.

The V gene is TRBV10-3, the J gene TRBJ2-7; no definite D call. The germline V gene has CDR1 ENHRY and CDR2 SYGVKD. The CDR3 is made up of 12 amino acids. V gave up 0 bases and J gave up 7 bases, with 7 bases separating them. The CDR3 spells CAISESWLEQYF. CDR3 coding DNA: TGTGCCATCAGTGAGTCGTGGCTAGAGCAGTACTTC.

The chain employs TRBV28 and TRBJ2-7; the match to TRBD1 covers 7 bases. Per the germline V gene, CDR1 is MDHEN and CDR2 is SYDVKM. The CDR3 contains 15 residues. The junction had 8 bases not matched to a gene; V was cut back by 0 bases and J by 6 bases. The CDR3 DNA follows: TGTGCCAGCAGTTTATGGACAGGGCTCCCCCTCGAGCAGTACTTC. It is translated as CASSLWTGLPLEQYF. The complete variable domain, with remaining parts taken from reference TRBV28 and TRBJ2-7, reads DVKVTQSSRYLVKRTGEKVFLECVQDMDHENMFWYRQDPGLGLRLIYFSYDVKMKEKGDIPEGYSVSREKKERFSLILESASTNQTSMYLCASSLWTGLPLEQYFGPGTRLTVT.

The chain is built from TRBV7-9 and TRBJ1-1, with no clear D. Germline V gene data show CDR1 as SEHNR and CDR2 as FQNEAQ (reference sequence). With 2 bases removed from V and 0 bases from J, the gap between germline ends came to 4 bases. This CDR3 is built from 13 residues. The CDR3 here is CASSLLVNTEAFF. The DNA of the CDR3 is TGTGCCAGCAGCTTATTAGTGAACACTGAAGCTTTCTTT.

The chain is built from TRBV5-4 and TRBJ2-6, with D unresolved. This CDR3 spans 16 amino acids. V dropped 1 base and J dropped 2 bases, with 10 bases sitting between them. Germline CDR1 and CDR2: SGHNT and YYREEE (reference sequence). As DNA, the CDR3 is TGTGCCAGCAGCTTGAGGAGATGGGCTGGGGCCAACGTCCTGACTTTC. Its translation is CASSLRRWAGANVLTF.

The V call is TRBV7-2, the J call TRBJ1-1, with TRBD1 as a possible D gene (5 bases). Germline loops: CDR1 SGHTA, CDR2 FQGNSA. The CDR3 sequence is 14 residues long. V was shortened by 1 base and J by 1 base, with 7 bases between the two germline ends. The CDR3 is CASSLGGGNTEAFF. CDR3 bases: TGTGCCAGCAGCTTAGGCGGGGGGAACACTGAAGCTTTCTTT.

This clone was recorded only once. V is TRBV7-3 and J is TRBJ2-1; 9 bases fit TRBD1. V shed 5 bases and J 1 base; nucleotides not matched to a gene: 3. Germline loops: CDR1 SGHTA, CDR2 FQGTGA. The CDR3 is made up of 15 amino acids. The CDR3 DNA reads as TGTGCCAGCAGCAAAGACAGGGGGTCCTACAATGAGCAGTTCTTC. It translates to CASSKDRGSYNEQFF.

The V call is TRBV19, the J call TRBJ2-1; 11 nucleotides match TRBD2. CDR1 LNHDA and CDR2 SQIVND come from the germline V gene (reference sequence). V lost 10 bases to trimming and J lost 5 bases; unmatched junction nucleotides: 13. The CDR3 extends over 16 amino acids. In DNA, the CDR3 is TGTGCCACCAAGTCGTCTAGCGGGGGGCCCCACAATGAGCAGTTCTTC. Translation gives CATKSSSGGPHNEQFF.

The chain couples TRBV4-1 to TRBJ1-3, with TRBD1 as a possible D gene (5 bases). CDR3 length: 15 amino acids. Germline V gives CDR1 MGHRA, CDR2 YSYEKL. V was shortened by 4 bases and J by 2 bases, with 12 bases between the two germline ends. CDR3 in amino acids: CASSPLGVTGNTIYF. The CDR3 DNA sequence: TGCGCCAGCAGCCCTCTAGGGGTTACTGGAAACACCATATATTTT.

This clone was observed a few times. This sequence joins TRBV7-9 and TRBJ2-7; the D gene is possibly TRBD2 (5 bases). Trimming shortened V by 0 bases and J by 0 bases, and 6 bases separated the two germline ends. Germline V gene lookup returns CDR1 SEHNR and CDR2 FQNEAQ (reference sequence). The CDR3 consists of 14 residues. As DNA, the CDR3 is TGTGCCAGCAGCTTAGCGGGGAGCTCCTACGAGCAGTACTTC. Translated: CASSLAGSSYEQYF.

The chain joins TRBV18 to TRBJ1-1; maybe TRBD1 (5 bases). CDR1 is KGHSH and CDR2 is LQKENI in the germline V gene. Trimming shortened V by 5 bases and J by 1 base, and 8 bases separated the two germline ends. The CDR3 is 13 amino acids. The CDR3 is CASSLDKNTEAFF. Written as DNA, the CDR3 is TGTGCCAGCTCATTGGACAAGAACACTGAAGCTTTCTTT. Using reference TRBV18 and TRBJ1-1 for the parts outside the CDR3, the full variable domain is NAGVMQNPRHLVRRRGQEARLRCSPMKGHSHVYWYRQLPEEGLKFMVYLQKENIIDESGMPKERFSAEFPKEGPSILRIQQVVRGDSAAYFCASSLDKNTEAFFGQGTRLTVV.

The V gene is TRBV4-1, the J gene TRBJ1-2, with a possible D match to TRBD1 (5 bases). In germline, CDR1 is MGHRA, CDR2 YSYEKL. V gave up 3 bases and J gave up 4 bases, with 18 bases separating them. This CDR3 has 16 residues. CDR3 sequence reads: CASSHPGARASYGYTF. CDR3 coding DNA: TGCGCCAGCAGCCATCCCGGGGCTCGGGCCTCCTATGGCTACACCTTC.

The V call is TRBV30, the J call TRBJ2-7, with D perhaps given as TRBD1 or TRBD2 (6 bases each). Trimming took 5 bases from V and 2 from J, leaving 7 bases between them. CDR3 length: 11 residues. Germline CDR1 GTSNPN, CDR2 SVGIG (reference sequence). CDR3 sequence reads: CAWGGPYEQYF. In DNA, the CDR3 is TGTGCCTGGGGGGGGCCCTACGAGCAGTACTTC.

V is TRBV6-1 and J is TRBJ1-1; no clear D. Trimming removed 3 bases at V and 2 bases at J, with 7 bases between. The germline V gene has CDR1 MNHNS and CDR2 SASEGT. The CDR3 is 13 residues long. In DNA form, the CDR3 reads TGTGCCAGCAGTGAGCAGACAAACACTGAAGCTTTCTTT. Translated, it gives CASSEQTNTEAFF.

This clone was seen more than once but under ten times. J is TRBJ1-4 and V is TRBV25-1; D may be TRBD1 (5 bases). Germline CDR1 MGHDK, CDR2 SYGVNS. Trimming stripped 3 bases from V and 8 bases from J, with 19 bases between. This CDR3 spans 16 amino acids. CDR3 sequence: CASSDPGWGDPEKLFF. The CDR3 region has the DNA TGTGCCAGCAGTGACCCTGGTTGGGGGGACCCCGAAAAACTGTTTTTT.

V is TRBV6-5 and J is TRBJ1-1, with D hard to call. Trimming removed 0 bases from V and 3 bases from J, with 5 bases in between. This CDR3 is built from 13 residues. Germline CDR1 reads MNHEY; CDR2 reads SVGAGI. CDR3 loop: CASSYSRDTEAFF. In DNA, the CDR3 is TGTGCCAGCAGTTACTCTAGGGACACTGAAGCTTTCTTT.

The chain is built from TRBV5-4 and TRBJ1-2; D is ambiguous. From germline, CDR1 is SGHNT and CDR2 YYREEE (reference sequence). Trimming removed 0 bases at V and 5 bases at J, with 11 bases between. The CDR3 consists of 14 residues. The CDR3 loop reads CASSLEPGWYGYTF. In DNA form, the CDR3 reads TGTGCCAGCAGCTTGGAACCGGGATGGTATGGCTACACCTTC.

This chain connects TRBV30 to TRBJ1-1, with D tentatively TRBD1 (5 bases). Deletions cut 1 base from V and 3 bases from J, with 9 bases between. Germline V gene data show CDR1 as GTSNPN and CDR2 as SVGIG (reference sequence). The CDR3 length is 13 residues. The CDR3 region is CAWSDGAYTEAFF. CDR3 DNA: TGTGCCTGGAGTGACGGGGCCTACACTGAAGCTTTCTTT. The full variable domain, its missing parts supplied by reference TRBV30 and TRBJ1-1, is SQTIHQWPATLVQPVGSPLSLECTVEGTSNPNLYWYRQAAGRGLQLLFYSVGIGQISSEVPQNLSASRPQDRQFILSSKKLLLSDSGFYLCAWSDGAYTEAFFGQGTRLTVV.